This T cell receptor (beta chain) was found in a study of early T cells in non-severe SARS-CoV-2 infection. About the study: Bulk RNA from unsorted whole blood was sequenced; chains were unpaired. Study observations and caveats: Private and CD4 specificities were missed by VDJdb matching, skewed to anti-spike CD8.

cDNA molecules, individually, were tagged with unique molecular identifiers. Each CDR3 protein gets one entry after TCRdb re-called the 5' RACE reads with MiXCR. The sample yields tens of thousands of distinct CDR3 sequences, roughly a tenth seen once. Germline loops: CDR1 SGHAT, CDR2 FQNNGV. The CDR3 is 14 amino acids. Turning to this clonotype: Its target is not known. The junction departs from the called germline gene at one end, perhaps through a read error.

Material: whole blood. This rearrangement joins TRBV11-2 to TRBJ2-5, with 11 bases aligning to TRBD2. The TCR sequence derives from an adult who was a healthcare worker with PCR-confirmed SARS-CoV-2 infection or an uninfected control (not recorded which). The CDR3 region has the DNA TGTGCCAGCACCTTAGCGGGAGGGAGGGAGACCCAGTACTTC. Translating it yields CASTLAGGRETQYF.